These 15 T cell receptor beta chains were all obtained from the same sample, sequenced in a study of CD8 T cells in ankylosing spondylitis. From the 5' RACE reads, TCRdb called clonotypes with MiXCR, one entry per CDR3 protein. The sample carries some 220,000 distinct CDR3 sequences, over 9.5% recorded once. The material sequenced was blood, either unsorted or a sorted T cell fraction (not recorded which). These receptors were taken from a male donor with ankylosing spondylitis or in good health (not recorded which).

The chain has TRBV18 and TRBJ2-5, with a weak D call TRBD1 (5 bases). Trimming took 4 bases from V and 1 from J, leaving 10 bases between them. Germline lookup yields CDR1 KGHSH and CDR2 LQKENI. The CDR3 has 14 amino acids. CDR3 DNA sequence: TGTGCCAGCTCACTACGACAGCTCCAAGAGACCCAGTACTTC. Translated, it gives CASSLRQLQETQYF.

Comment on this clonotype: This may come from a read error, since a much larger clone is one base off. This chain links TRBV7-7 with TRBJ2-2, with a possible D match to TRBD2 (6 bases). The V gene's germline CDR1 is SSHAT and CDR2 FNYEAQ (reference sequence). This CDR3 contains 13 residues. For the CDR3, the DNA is TGTGCCAGCAGGGGAGGATATGTCGGGGCGCTGTTTTTT. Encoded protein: CASRGGYVGALFF. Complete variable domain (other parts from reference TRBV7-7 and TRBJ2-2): GAGVSQSPRYKVTKRGQDVTLRCDPISSHATLYWYQQALGQGPEFLTYFNYEAQPDKSGLPSDRFSAERPEGSISTLTIQRTEQRDSAMYRCASRGGYVGALFFGEGSRLTVL.

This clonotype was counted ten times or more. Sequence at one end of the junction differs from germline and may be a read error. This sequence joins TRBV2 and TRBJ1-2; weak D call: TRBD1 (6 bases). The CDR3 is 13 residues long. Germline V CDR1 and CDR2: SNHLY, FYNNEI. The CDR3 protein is CASSETGWKGIYF. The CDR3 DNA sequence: TGTGCCAGCAGTGAAACAGGGTGGAAGGGGATTTACTTC.

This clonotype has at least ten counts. The CDR3 nucleotides read TGTGCCAGCAGCCAAGCATTGGGACAGGTGAACACTGAAGCTTTCTTT. As protein: CASSQALGQVNTEAFF. The chain links TRBV4-2 to TRBJ1-1, with 8 bases fitting TRBD1. Germline-derived CDR1 and CDR2 are LGHNA and YNFKEQ. This CDR3 is built from 16 residues. The trim removed 1 base at V and 0 bases at J, leaving 4 bases unmatched.

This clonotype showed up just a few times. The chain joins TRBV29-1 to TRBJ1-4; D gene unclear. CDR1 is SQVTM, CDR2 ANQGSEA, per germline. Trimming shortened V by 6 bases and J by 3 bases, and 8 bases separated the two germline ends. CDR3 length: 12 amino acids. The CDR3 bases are TGCAGCGTCCTACAGTCTAATGAAAAACTGTTTTTT. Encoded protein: CSVLQSNEKLFF.

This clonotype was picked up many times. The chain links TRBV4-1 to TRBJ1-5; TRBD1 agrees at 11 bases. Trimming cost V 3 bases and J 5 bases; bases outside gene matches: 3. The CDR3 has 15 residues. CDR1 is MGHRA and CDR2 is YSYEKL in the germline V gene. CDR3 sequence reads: CASSQGTGGDQPQHF. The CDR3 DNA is TGCGCCAGCAGCCAGGGGACAGGGGGGGATCAGCCCCAGCATTTT.

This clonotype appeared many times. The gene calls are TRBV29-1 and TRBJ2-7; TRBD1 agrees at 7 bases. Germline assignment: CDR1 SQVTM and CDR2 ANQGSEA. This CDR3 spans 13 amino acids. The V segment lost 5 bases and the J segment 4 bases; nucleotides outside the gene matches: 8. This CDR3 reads CSVHETGTYEQYF. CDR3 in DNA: TGCAGCGTTCATGAGACAGGGACATACGAGCAGTACTTC.

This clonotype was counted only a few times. This CDR3 is CASSPKRQGSNQPQHF. For the CDR3, the DNA is TGTGCCAGCAGCCCCAAACGACAGGGAAGCAATCAGCCCCAGCATTTT. This chain links TRBV7-2 with TRBJ1-5, with 7 bases fitting TRBD1. J lost 1 base, V lost 5 bases, and 8 bases had no gene match. The CDR3 totals 16 residues. In germline, CDR1 is SGHTA, CDR2 FQGNSA. Combining the CDR3 with reference TRBV7-2 and TRBJ1-5 gives the whole variable domain GAGVSQSPSNKVTEKGKDVELRCDPISGHTALYWYRQSLGQGLEFLIYFQGNSAPDKSGLPSDRFSAERTGGSVSTLTIQRTQQEDSAVYLCASSPKRQGSNQPQHFGDGTRLSIL.

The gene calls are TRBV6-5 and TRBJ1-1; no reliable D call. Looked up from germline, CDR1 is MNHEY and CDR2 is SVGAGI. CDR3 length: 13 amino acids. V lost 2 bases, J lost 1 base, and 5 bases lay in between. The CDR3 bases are TGTGCCAGCAGTTACACCGAGAACACTGAAGCTTTCTTT. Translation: CASSYTENTEAFF.

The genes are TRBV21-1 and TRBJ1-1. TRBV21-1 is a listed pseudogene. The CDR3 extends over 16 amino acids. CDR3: CASSRFESIWNTEAFF. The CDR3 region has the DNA TGTGCCAGCAGCAGGTTCGAAAGTATCTGGAACACTGAAGCTTTCTTT.

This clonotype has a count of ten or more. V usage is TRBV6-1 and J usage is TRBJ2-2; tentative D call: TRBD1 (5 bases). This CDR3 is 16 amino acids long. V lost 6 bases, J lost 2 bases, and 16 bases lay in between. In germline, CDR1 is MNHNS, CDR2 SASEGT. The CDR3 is CASSHKGQINTGELFF. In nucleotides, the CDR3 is TGTGCCAGCAGCCACAAGGGGCAGATAAACACCGGGGAGCTGTTTTTT.

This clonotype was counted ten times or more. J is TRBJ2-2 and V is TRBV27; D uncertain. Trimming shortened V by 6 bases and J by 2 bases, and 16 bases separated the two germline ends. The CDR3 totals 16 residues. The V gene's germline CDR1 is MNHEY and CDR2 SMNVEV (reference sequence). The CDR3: CASSSPPPFNTGELFF. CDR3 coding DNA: TGTGCCAGCAGCAGCCCCCCGCCCTTTAACACCGGGGAGCTGTTTTTT.

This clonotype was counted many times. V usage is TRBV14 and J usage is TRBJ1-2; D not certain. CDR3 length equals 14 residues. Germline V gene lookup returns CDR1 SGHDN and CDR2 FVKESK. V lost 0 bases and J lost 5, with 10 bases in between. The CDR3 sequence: CASSQDKGVYGYTF. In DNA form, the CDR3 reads TGTGCCAGCAGCCAAGATAAGGGAGTTTATGGCTACACCTTC.

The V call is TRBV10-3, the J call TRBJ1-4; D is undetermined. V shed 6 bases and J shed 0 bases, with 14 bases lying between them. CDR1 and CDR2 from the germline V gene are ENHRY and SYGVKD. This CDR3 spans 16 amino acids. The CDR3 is CAISEKGDPTNEKLFF. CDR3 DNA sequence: TGTGCCATCAGCGAGAAGGGCGATCCAACTAATGAAAAACTGTTTTTT.

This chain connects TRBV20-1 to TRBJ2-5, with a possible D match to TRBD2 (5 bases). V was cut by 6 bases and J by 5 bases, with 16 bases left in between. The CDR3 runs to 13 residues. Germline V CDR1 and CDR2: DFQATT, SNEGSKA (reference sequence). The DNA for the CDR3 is TGCAGTGCCTCCACGCCAGGCGGGGAGACCCAGTACTTC. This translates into CSASTPGGETQYF.